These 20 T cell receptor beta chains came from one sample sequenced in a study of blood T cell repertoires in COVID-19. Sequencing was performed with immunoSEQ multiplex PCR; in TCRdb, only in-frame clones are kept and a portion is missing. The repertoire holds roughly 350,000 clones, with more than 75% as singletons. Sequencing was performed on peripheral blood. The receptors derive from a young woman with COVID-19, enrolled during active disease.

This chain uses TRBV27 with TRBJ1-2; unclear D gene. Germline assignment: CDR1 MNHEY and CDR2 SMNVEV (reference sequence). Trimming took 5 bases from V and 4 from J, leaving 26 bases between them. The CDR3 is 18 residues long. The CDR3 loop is CASSLLAATAYTGYGYTF. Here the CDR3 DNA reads TGTGCCAGCAGTCTCTTGGCCGCCACGGCCTACACGGGCTATGGCTACACCTTC.

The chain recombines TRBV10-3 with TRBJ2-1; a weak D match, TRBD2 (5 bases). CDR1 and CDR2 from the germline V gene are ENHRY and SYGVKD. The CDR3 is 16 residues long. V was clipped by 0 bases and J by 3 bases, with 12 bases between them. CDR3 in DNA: TGTGCCATCAGTGAGTCGACGAGCGGAGACTACAATGAGCAGTTCTTC. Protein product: CAISESTSGDYNEQFF.

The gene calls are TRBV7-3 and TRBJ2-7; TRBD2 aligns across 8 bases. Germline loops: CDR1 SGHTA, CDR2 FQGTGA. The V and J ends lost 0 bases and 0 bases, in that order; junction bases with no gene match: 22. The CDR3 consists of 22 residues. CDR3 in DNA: TGTGCCAGCAGCTTAACTGTTCAGGTGGCGAAAACGGGAGGGCCGAGCTCCTACGAGCAGTACTTC. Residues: CASSLTVQVAKTGGPSSYEQYF. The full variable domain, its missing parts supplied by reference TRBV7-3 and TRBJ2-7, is GAGVSQTPSNKVTEKGKYVELRCDPISGHTALYWYRQSLGQGPEFLIYFQGTGAADDSGLPNDRFFAVRPEGSVSTLKIQRTERGDSAVYLCASSLTVQVAKTGGPSSYEQYFGPGTRLTVT.

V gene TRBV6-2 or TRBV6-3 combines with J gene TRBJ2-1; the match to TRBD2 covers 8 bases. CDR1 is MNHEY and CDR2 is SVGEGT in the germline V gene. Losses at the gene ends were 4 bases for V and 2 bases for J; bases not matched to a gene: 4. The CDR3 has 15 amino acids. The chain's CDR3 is CASSLSGRTYNEQFF. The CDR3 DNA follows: TGTGCCAGCAGTTTAAGCGGGAGAACCTACAATGAGCAGTTCTTC.

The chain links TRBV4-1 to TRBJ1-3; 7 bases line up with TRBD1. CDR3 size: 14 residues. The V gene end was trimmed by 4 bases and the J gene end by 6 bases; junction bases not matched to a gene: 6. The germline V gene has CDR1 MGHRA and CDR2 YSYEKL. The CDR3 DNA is TGCGCCAGCAGCCCGACAGGGTCCTTAAACACCATATATTTT. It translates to CASSPTGSLNTIYF.

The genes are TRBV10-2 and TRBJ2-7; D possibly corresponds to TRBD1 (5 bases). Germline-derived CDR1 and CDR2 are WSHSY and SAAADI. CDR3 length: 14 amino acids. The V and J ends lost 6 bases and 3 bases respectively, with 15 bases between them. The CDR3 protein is CASRGQRQHYEQYF. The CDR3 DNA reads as TGCGCCAGCAGGGGCCAAAGACAGCACTACGAGCAGTACTTC.

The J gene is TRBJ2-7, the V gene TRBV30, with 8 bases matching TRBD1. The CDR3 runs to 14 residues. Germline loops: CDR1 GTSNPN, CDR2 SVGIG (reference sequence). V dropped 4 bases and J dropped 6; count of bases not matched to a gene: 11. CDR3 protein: CAWTRGQGGGEQYF. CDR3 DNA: TGTGCCTGGACCCGTGGACAGGGCGGAGGCGAGCAGTACTTC.

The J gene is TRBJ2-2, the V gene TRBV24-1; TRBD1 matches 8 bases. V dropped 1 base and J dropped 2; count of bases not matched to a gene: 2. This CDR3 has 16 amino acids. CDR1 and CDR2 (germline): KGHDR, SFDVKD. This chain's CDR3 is CATSDFPGGNTGELFF. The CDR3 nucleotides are TGTGCCACCAGTGATTTTCCAGGGGGCAACACCGGGGAGCTGTTTTTT.

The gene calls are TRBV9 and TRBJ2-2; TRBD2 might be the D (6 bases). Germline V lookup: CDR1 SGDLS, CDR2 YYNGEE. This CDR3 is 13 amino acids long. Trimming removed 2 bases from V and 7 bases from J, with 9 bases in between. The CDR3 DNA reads TGTGCCAGCAGCGTCATGGGGGGCGGGGAGCTGTTTTTT. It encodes CASSVMGGGELFF.

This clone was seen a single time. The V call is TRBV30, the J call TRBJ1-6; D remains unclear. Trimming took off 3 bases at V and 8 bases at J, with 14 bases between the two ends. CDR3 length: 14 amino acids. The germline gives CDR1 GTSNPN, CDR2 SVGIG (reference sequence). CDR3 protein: CAWSYDPRDSPLHF. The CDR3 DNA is TGTGCCTGGAGCTACGACCCTCGGGATTCACCCCTCCACTTT.

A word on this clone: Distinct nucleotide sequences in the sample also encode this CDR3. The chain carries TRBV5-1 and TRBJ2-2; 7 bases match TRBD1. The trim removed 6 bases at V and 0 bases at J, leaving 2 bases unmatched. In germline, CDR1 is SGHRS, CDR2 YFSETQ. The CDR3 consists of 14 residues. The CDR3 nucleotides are TGCGCCAGCACCGGACAGGCGAACACCGGGGAGCTGTTTTTT. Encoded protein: CASTGQANTGELFF.

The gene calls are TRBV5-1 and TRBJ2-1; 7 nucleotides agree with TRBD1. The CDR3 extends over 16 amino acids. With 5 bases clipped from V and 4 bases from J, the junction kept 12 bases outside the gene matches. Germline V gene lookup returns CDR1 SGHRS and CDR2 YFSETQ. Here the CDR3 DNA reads TGCGCCAGCAGTCCTACCACCGGGACAGATTACAATGAGCAGTTCTTC. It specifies CASSPTTGTDYNEQFF.

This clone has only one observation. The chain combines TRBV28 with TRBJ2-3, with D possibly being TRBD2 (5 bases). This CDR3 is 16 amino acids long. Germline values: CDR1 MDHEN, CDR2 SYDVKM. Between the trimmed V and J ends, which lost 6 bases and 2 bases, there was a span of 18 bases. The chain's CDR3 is CASSTFGGAPTDTQYF. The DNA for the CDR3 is TGTGCCAGCAGCACCTTTGGAGGAGCGCCCACAGATACGCAGTATTTT.

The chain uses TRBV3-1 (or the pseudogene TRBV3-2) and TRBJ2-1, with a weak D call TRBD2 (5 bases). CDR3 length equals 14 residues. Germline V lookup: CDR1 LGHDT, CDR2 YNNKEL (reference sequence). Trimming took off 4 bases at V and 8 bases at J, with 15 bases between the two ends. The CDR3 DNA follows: TGTGCCAGCAGCCCCCACAGTGGGAGCTATGAGCAGTTCTTC. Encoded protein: CASSPHSGSYEQFF.

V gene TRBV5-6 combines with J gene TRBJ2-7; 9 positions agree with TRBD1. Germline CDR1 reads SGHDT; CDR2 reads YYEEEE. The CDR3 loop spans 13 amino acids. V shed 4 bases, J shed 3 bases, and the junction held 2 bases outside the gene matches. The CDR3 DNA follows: TGTGCCAGCAGCCGGACAGGGGTCTACGAGCAGTACTTC. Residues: CASSRTGVYEQYF.

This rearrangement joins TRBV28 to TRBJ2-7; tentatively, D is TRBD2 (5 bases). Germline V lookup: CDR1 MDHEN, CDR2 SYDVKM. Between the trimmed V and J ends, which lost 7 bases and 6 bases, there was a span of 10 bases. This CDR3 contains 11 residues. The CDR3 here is CASTDRGEQYF. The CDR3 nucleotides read TGTGCCAGCACCGACCGGGGCGAGCAGTACTTC.

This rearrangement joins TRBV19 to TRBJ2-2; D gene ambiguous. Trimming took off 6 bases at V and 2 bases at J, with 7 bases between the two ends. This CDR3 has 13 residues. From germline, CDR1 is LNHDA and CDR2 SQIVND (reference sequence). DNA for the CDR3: TGTGCCAGTAGCCCCTATAACACCGGGGAGCTGTTTTTT. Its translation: CASSPYNTGELFF.

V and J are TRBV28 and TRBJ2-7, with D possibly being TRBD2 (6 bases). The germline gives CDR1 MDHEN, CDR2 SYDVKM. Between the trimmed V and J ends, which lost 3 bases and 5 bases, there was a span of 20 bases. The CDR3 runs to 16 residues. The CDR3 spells CASSLGRTRIRNEQYF. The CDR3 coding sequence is TGTGCCAGCAGTTTGGGGAGGACACGAATCCGGAACGAGCAGTACTTC.

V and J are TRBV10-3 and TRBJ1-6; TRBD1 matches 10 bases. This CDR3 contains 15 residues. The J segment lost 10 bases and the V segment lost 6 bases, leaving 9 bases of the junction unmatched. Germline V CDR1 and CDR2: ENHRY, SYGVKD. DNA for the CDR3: TGTGCCATCAGAGGAGGGACAGGGGAATTGTCACCCCTCCACTTT. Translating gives CAIRGGTGELSPLHF.

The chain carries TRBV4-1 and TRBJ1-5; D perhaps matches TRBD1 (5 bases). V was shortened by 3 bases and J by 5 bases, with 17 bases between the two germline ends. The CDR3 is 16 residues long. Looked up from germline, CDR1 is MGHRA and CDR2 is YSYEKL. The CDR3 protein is CASSHLDSRYDQPQHF. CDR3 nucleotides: TGCGCCAGCAGCCACCTAGACAGCAGGTACGATCAGCCCCAGCATTTT.